Listed below are T cell receptor beta chains from one sample, sequenced in a study of blood T cell repertoires in COVID-19. Assay used: immunoSEQ multiplex PCR; TCRdb lists only in-frame clones, some missing. The sample comprises fewer than 130,000 clones, 82% of which are singletons, and approximately 15% rests with the top ten. Source material: peripheral blood. All receptors come from a woman aged 55-75 years with acute or convalescent COVID-19. Each CDR3 is given with its conserved first and last residue. D genes are given only for firm matches. The size entry is marked missing in some rows and otherwise reads once, few, many or a size class.

v_call: TRBV5-4; d_call: -; j_call: TRBJ2-1; clone_size: -; cdr3_nt: TGTGCCAGCAGCCTGGGGGCAGGGGGGTTGAATGAGCAGTTCTTC; cdr3_aa: CASSLGAGGLNEQFF
v_call: TRBV5-1; d_call: TRBD1; j_call: TRBJ1-5; clone_size: -; cdr3_nt: TGCGCCAGCAGCTTGGGACAGGGCGGCAATCAGCCCCAGCATTTT; cdr3_aa: CASSLGQGGNQPQHF
v_call: TRBV7-9; d_call: TRBD1; j_call: TRBJ1-3; clone_size: -; cdr3_nt: TGTGCCAGCGCACCGGGACAGGGGGCGGGAGGAAACACCATATATTTT; cdr3_aa: CASAPGQGAGGNTIYF
v_call: TRBV27; d_call: TRBD2; j_call: TRBJ2-7; clone_size: -; cdr3_nt: TGTGCCAGCAGTTTGGCGGGGGGGCTCGAGCAGTACTTC; cdr3_aa: CASSLAGGLEQYF
v_call: TRBV5-6; d_call: TRBD1; j_call: TRBJ2-7; clone_size: -; cdr3_nt: TGTGCCAGCAGCCCAAGGGTAGGGACAGGGACGTACGAGCAGTACTTC; cdr3_aa: CASSPRVGTGTYEQYF
v_call: TRBV5-5; d_call: -; j_call: TRBJ2-2; clone_size: -; cdr3_nt: TGTGCCAGCAGCCTTAGTCGGGGCACCGGGGAGCTGTTTTTT; cdr3_aa: CASSLSRGTGELFF
v_call: TRBV27; d_call: TRBD2; j_call: TRBJ2-3; clone_size: -; cdr3_nt: TGTGCCAGCAGTTTACGGGGCAGGGGGCGCATCGGACTAGCGGGGCCCACAGATACGCAGTATTTT; cdr3_aa: CASSLRGRGRIGLAGPTDTQYF
v_call: TRBV7-2; d_call: TRBD1; j_call: TRBJ2-1; clone_size: -; cdr3_nt: TGTGCCAGCAGCACCCGACAGGGCGGTGAGCAGTTCTTC; cdr3_aa: CASSTRQGGEQFF
v_call: TRBV9; d_call: -; j_call: TRBJ2-4; clone_size: once; cdr3_nt: TGTGCCAGCAGCTCCAGGGGAGGGGACATTCAGTACTTC; cdr3_aa: CASSSRGGDIQYF
v_call: TRBV12-3/TRBV12-4; d_call: -; j_call: TRBJ1-5; clone_size: -; cdr3_nt: TGTGCCAGCAGTTGGGCAAATCAGCCCCAGCATTTT; cdr3_aa: CASSWANQPQHF
v_call: TRBV11-2; d_call: -; j_call: TRBJ1-5; clone_size: -; cdr3_nt: TGTGCCAGCAGCTTGGGCAGTAATAGCAATCAGCCCCAGCATTTT; cdr3_aa: CASSLGSNSNQPQHF
v_call: TRBV10-3; d_call: -; j_call: TRBJ2-3; clone_size: few; cdr3_nt: TGTGCCATCAGTGACGGACAGTACACAGATACGCAGTATTTT; cdr3_aa: CAISDGQYTDTQYF
v_call: TRBV6-6; d_call: -; j_call: TRBJ2-1; clone_size: -; cdr3_nt: TGTGCCAGCAGTTACTCTGCGAATGAGCAGTTCTTC; cdr3_aa: CASSYSANEQFF
v_call: TRBV6-1; d_call: -; j_call: TRBJ1-5; clone_size: -; cdr3_nt: TGTGCCAGCAGTGAGGGGACATTCCAGCAGCCCCAGCATTTT; cdr3_aa: CASSEGTFQQPQHF
v_call: TRBV6-2/TRBV6-3; d_call: TRBD2; j_call: TRBJ2-1; clone_size: -; cdr3_nt: TGTGCCAGCAGTTCGGCGGGGGGCCCTGGGAATGAGCAGTTCTTC; cdr3_aa: CASSSAGGPGNEQFF
v_call: TRBV4-3; d_call: TRBD1; j_call: TRBJ1-2; clone_size: -; cdr3_nt: TGCGCCAGCAGCCATAGGACAGGGTCTGAGTATGGCTACACCTTC; cdr3_aa: CASSHRTGSEYGYTF
v_call: TRBV28; d_call: -; j_call: TRBJ1-1; clone_size: -; cdr3_nt: TGTGCCAGCAGTCCCGGGGGGGCGCGGGTCACTGAAGCTTTCTTT; cdr3_aa: CASSPGGARVTEAFF
v_call: TRBV7-6; d_call: -; j_call: TRBJ1-4; clone_size: -; cdr3_nt: TGTGCCAGCAGCTTAGATAAGACAGGAAATGAAAAACTGTTTTTT; cdr3_aa: CASSLDKTGNEKLFF
v_call: TRBV29-1; d_call: -; j_call: TRBJ1-1; clone_size: -; cdr3_nt: TGCAGCGTTGAGGGTCGACAGGCCTTGAACACTGAAGCTTTCTTT; cdr3_aa: CSVEGRQALNTEAFF
v_call: TRBV5-1; d_call: TRBD2; j_call: TRBJ2-6; clone_size: -; cdr3_nt: TGCGCCAGCAGCCGAACGGCAGGGAGGGCTGGGGCCAACGTCCTGACTTTC; cdr3_aa: CASSRTAGRAGANVLTF
v_call: TRBV27; d_call: -; j_call: TRBJ2-6; clone_size: once; cdr3_nt: TGTGCCAGCAGGATGACAGTGGGTCGCTCTGGGGCCAACGTCCTGACTTTC; cdr3_aa: CASRMTVGRSGANVLTF
v_call: TRBV7-6; d_call: TRBD1; j_call: TRBJ1-3; clone_size: -; cdr3_nt: TGTGCCAGCAGCTCACCACGAACGAGACAGGGCTCTGGAAACACCATATATTTT; cdr3_aa: CASSSPRTRQGSGNTIYF
v_call: TRBV6-5; d_call: -; j_call: TRBJ1-1; clone_size: -; cdr3_nt: TGTGCCAGCAGTTACTCGATGGGCAGGGGTGGCACTGAAGCTTTCTTT; cdr3_aa: CASSYSMGRGGTEAFF
v_call: TRBV29-1; d_call: -; j_call: TRBJ2-1; clone_size: once; cdr3_nt: TGCAGCCTGACTCGGGGGATTAACAATGAGCAGTTCTTC; cdr3_aa: CSLTRGINNEQFF
v_call: TRBV29-1; d_call: -; j_call: TRBJ2-3; clone_size: -; cdr3_nt: TGCAGCGTTGGACTTGGGGCGGGCACAGATACGCAGTATTTT; cdr3_aa: CSVGLGAGTDTQYF
v_call: TRBV5-1; d_call: -; j_call: TRBJ1-1; clone_size: once; cdr3_nt: TGCGCCAGCAGCCCGCGACTTTCGAACACTGAAGCTTTCTTT; cdr3_aa: CASSPRLSNTEAFF
v_call: TRBV4-1; d_call: -; j_call: TRBJ1-3; clone_size: -; cdr3_nt: TGCGCCAGCAGGTCAGCGCAGGGAAACACCATATATTTT; cdr3_aa: CASRSAQGNTIYF
v_call: TRBV15; d_call: -; j_call: TRBJ1-1; clone_size: -; cdr3_nt: TGTGCCACCAGCAGGACAGAAAAAGCTTTCTTT; cdr3_aa: CATSRTEKAFF
v_call: TRBV7-2; d_call: -; j_call: TRBJ1-5; clone_size: -; cdr3_nt: TGTGCCAGCAGCTTGGGGGACTTCCCGGGGCAGCCCCAGCATTTT; cdr3_aa: CASSLGDFPGQPQHF
v_call: TRBV23-1; d_call: -; j_call: TRBJ1-5; clone_size: -; cdr3_nt: TGCGCCAGCAGTCAATCGTCGCGGGAACCTAATCAGCCCCAGCATTTT; cdr3_aa: CASSQSSREPNQPQHF
v_call: TRBV28; d_call: -; j_call: TRBJ1-1; clone_size: -; cdr3_nt: TGTGCGACGGGGTTGAACACTGAAGCTTTCTTT; cdr3_aa: CATGLNTEAFF
v_call: TRBV29-1; d_call: -; j_call: TRBJ1-2; clone_size: few; cdr3_nt: TGCAGCGTTGGTGGGAGCGATGGCTACACCTTC; cdr3_aa: CSVGGSDGYTF
v_call: TRBV7-6; d_call: TRBD1; j_call: TRBJ2-2; clone_size: once; cdr3_nt: TGTGCCAGCAGCTTAGGGACAGGGCACACCGGGGAGCTGTTTTTT; cdr3_aa: CASSLGTGHTGELFF
v_call: TRBV10-3; d_call: -; j_call: TRBJ1-6; clone_size: -; cdr3_nt: TGTGCCATCGGGGAGACGGGAGATTCACCCCTCCACTTT; cdr3_aa: CAIGETGDSPLHF
v_call: TRBV14; d_call: -; j_call: TRBJ2-7; clone_size: -; cdr3_nt: TGTGCCAGCAGCCCTACTACCTACTACGAGCAGTACTTC; cdr3_aa: CASSPTTYYEQYF
v_call: TRBV5-1; d_call: -; j_call: TRBJ1-6; clone_size: once; cdr3_nt: TGCGCCAGCAGCCCCGGGACCTATAATTCACCCCTCCACTTT; cdr3_aa: CASSPGTYNSPLHF
v_call: TRBV5-1; d_call: -; j_call: TRBJ1-3; clone_size: -; cdr3_nt: TGCGCCAGCAGCTTGGTCAGCACAGACTCTGGAAACACCATATATTTT; cdr3_aa: CASSLVSTDSGNTIYF
v_call: TRBV4-2; d_call: -; j_call: TRBJ2-3; clone_size: -; cdr3_nt: TGTGCCAGCAGCCGCGGTTTCGAAGGAGATACGCAGTATTTT; cdr3_aa: CASSRGFEGDTQYF
v_call: TRBV20-1; d_call: TRBD1; j_call: TRBJ1-2; clone_size: -; cdr3_nt: TGCAGTGCTAGTGACAGGGTCCGGGGCTACACCTTC; cdr3_aa: CSASDRVRGYTF
v_call: TRBV5-4; d_call: -; j_call: TRBJ1-1; clone_size: -; cdr3_nt: TGTGCCAGCAGCTTGGACGGGGCTGAAGCTTTCTTT; cdr3_aa: CASSLDGAEAFF
v_call: TRBV7-2; d_call: TRBD1; j_call: TRBJ2-5; clone_size: -; cdr3_nt: TGTGCCAGCAGCTTTGGACAGGGTACGCACGAGACCCAGTACTTC; cdr3_aa: CASSFGQGTHETQYF
v_call: TRBV7-2; d_call: -; j_call: TRBJ2-1; clone_size: -; cdr3_nt: TGTGCCAGCAGCCGGCGTACTAGGAATGAGCAGTTCTTC; cdr3_aa: CASSRRTRNEQFF
v_call: TRBV28; d_call: TRBD1; j_call: TRBJ1-2; clone_size: -; cdr3_nt: TGTGCCAGCAGCCGGGACAGGGGTAGGGGCTACACCTTC; cdr3_aa: CASSRDRGRGYTF
v_call: TRBV2; d_call: TRBD1; j_call: TRBJ2-3; clone_size: -; cdr3_nt: TGTGCCAGCAATACACAGGGGCTGAGGGCAGATACGCAGTATTTT; cdr3_aa: CASNTQGLRADTQYF
v_call: TRBV15; d_call: -; j_call: TRBJ2-7; clone_size: -; cdr3_nt: TGTGCCACCAGCAGAGATAGGAGTTACGAGCAGTACTTC; cdr3_aa: CATSRDRSYEQYF
v_call: TRBV18; d_call: -; j_call: TRBJ1-2; clone_size: -; cdr3_nt: TGTGCCAGCTCACAGGCGGCAGACCTCTATGGCTACACCTTC; cdr3_aa: CASSQAADLYGYTF
v_call: TRBV24-1; d_call: TRBD1; j_call: TRBJ1-1; clone_size: -; cdr3_nt: TGTGCCACCAGTGGAGGGACAGGTTCGTACACTGAAGCTTTCTTT; cdr3_aa: CATSGGTGSYTEAFF
v_call: TRBV5-1; d_call: TRBD1; j_call: TRBJ1-1; clone_size: -; cdr3_nt: TGCGCCAGCAGCTACGGACAGGGGAGTGTGGAAGCTTTCTTT; cdr3_aa: CASSYGQGSVEAFF
v_call: TRBV18; d_call: TRBD1; j_call: TRBJ2-5; clone_size: -; cdr3_nt: TGTGCCAGCTCACCGAACAGGGGGCGATACCAAGAGACCCAGTACTTC; cdr3_aa: CASSPNRGRYQETQYF
v_call: TRBV6-6; d_call: -; j_call: TRBJ1-1; clone_size: -; cdr3_nt: TGTGCCAGCCAGGGCCCCTCCTTTCGGAACACTGAAGCTTTCTTT; cdr3_aa: CASQGPSFRNTEAFF
v_call: TRBV10-3; d_call: TRBD1; j_call: TRBJ1-2; clone_size: -; cdr3_nt: TGTGCCATCAGTCCCAGCCGGGACAGAGACTATGGCTACACCTTC; cdr3_aa: CAISPSRDRDYGYTF